The clone carrying this TCR beta chain was detected only once. Its antigen is unknown. Sample time point: cycle 4 day 1 (C4D1), after more than 5 weeks of nivolumab. With no exception, relapse followed autologous stem cell transplantation in all patients, and brentuximab vedotin exposure varied. With magnetic negative selection, CD4+ T cells were purified from PBMCs that had been thawed. This entry is derived from a study of PD-1 blockade in classical Hodgkin lymphoma. Clones were read by immunoSEQ multiplex PCR, and TCRdb kept only the in-frame ones, dropping some. The repertoire holds 25,000 or so clones, with more than 80% as singletons. Study-level findings and limits: The repertoire differences lack a defined cause, possibly disease activity or prior therapy.

This clonotype was obtained from a human donor with classical Hodgkin lymphoma. This sample comprised CD4+ T cells from blood, obtained before the fourth cycle of nivolumab.

The CDR3 nucleotides read TGTGCCAGCAGTTATCAGGGGAGCACTGAAGCTTTCTTT. Encoded protein: CASSYQGSTEAFF. The chain uses TRBV6-6 and TRBJ1-1, with a possible D match to TRBD1 (6 bases). The CDR3 sequence is 13 residues long. The V and J ends lost 3 bases and 4 bases respectively, with 9 bases between them. Germline V gene lookup returns CDR1 MNHNY and CDR2 SVGAGI (reference sequence).